The subject of this entry is one TCR beta chain. Antigen specificity is unknown. V dropped 6 bases and J dropped 8 bases, with 19 bases sitting between them. The CDR3 extends over 14 amino acids. The germline CDR1 and CDR2 sequences are LNHDA and SQIVND (reference sequence). The data derive from a study of cytomegalovirus exposure and HLA in healthy donors. Study findings and constraints: The listing of 150 or so TCR beta chains classed them as cytomegalovirus-associated. Rare TCR sequences dominated, though some public TCRs recurred in many donors.

Assay used: immunoSEQ multiplex PCR; TCRdb lists only in-frame clones, some missing. The sample includes around 150,000 clones, roughly four fifths of them seen just once. The sequenced sample consisted of PBMCs. This chain connects TRBV19 to TRBJ1-2; D perhaps matches TRBD1 (6 bases). This TCR came from a man between 25 and 39 years old in good health and CMV-seropositive. CDR3 amino acids: CASSSRGGASGYTF. The CDR3 nucleotides read TGTGCCAGTAGCAGCCGTGGGGGGGCAAGCGGCTACACCTTC.